This T cell receptor (beta chain) appears in the sequencing data of a study of control samples from healthy donors and cancer patients. Germline CDR1 SGHTA, CDR2 FQGTGA. Trimming shortened V by 5 bases and J by 7 bases, and 14 bases separated the two germline ends. The CDR3 extends over 14 amino acids. Repertoires were generated with immunoSEQ multiplex PCR, while TCRdb's copy carries only in-frame clones and drops some. Of 94,000 or so clones in the sample, less than 85% are singletons; the top ten hold 38%. Sequencing was performed on PBMCs. The receptor was derived from a man aged 65 to 85 with lung cancer. J is TRBJ1-4 and V is TRBV7-3, with TRBD1 as a possible D gene (5 bases). The CDR3 reads CASSPLGGSEKLFF. The CDR3 DNA follows: TGTGCCAGCAGCCCCTTGGGGGGGAGTGAAAAACTGTTTTTT.